These T cell receptor beta chains were read from a single sample in a study of CD8+CD57+ T cells in acquired aplastic anemia. TCRdb reprocessed the reads via MiXCR and lists one record per CDR3 protein. The data hold roughly 160,000 distinct CDR3 sequences, with 71% observed a single time. Sample: sorted CD4+, CD8+, or CD8+CD57+ T cells (not recorded which) from PBMCs. All receptors come from a human donor with aplastic anemia. Both conserved end residues are part of each CDR3. The order of the fields is clone size, J gene, D gene, V gene, CDR3 DNA, CDR3 protein. The D gene is left open where the match is weak. Part of the rows lack a size; the others show once, few, many or a class for expanded clones.

>NA|TRBJ1-1|NA|TRBV7-2
TGTGCCAGCAGCCAAGACTCGAAAGACACTGAAGCTTTCTTT
CASSQDSKDTEAFF
>NA|TRBJ1-4|TRBD1|TRBV5-6
TGTGCCAGCAGCTTAACACGACAGGGGGAAAAACTGTTTTTT
CASSLTRQGEKLFF
>few|TRBJ2-1|NA|TRBV7-2
TGTGCCAGCAGCGGCCAGGGAGCCTACAATGAGCAGTTCTTC
CASSGQGAYNEQFF
>NA|TRBJ1-2|NA|TRBV2
TGTGCCAGCCTCTGGTTAGGCTACACCTTC
CASLWLGYTF
>once|TRBJ1-5|NA|TRBV7-2
TGTGCCATCGATATTTTAGGGAGCAATCAGCCCCAGCATTTT
CAIDILGSNQPQHF
>NA|TRBJ2-3|NA|TRBV7-6
TGTGCCAGCAGCTTAACGGGGAACACAGATACGCAGTATTTT
CASSLTGNTDTQYF
>NA|TRBJ2-7|TRBD1|TRBV7-2
TGTGCCAGCAGCGGCAGGGGGCACGGCGAGCAGTACTTC
CASSGRGHGEQYF
>few|TRBJ2-3|TRBD1|TRBV7-7
TGTGCTAGCAGCTTAACAGGACAGGGCTCCACAGATACGCAGTATTTT
CASSLTGQGSTDTQYF
>few|TRBJ2-6|TRBD2|TRBV2
TGTGCCAGCAGGGTGGGAGGGAATGGGGCCAACGTCCTGACTTTC
CASRVGGNGANVLTF
>few|TRBJ2-1|NA|TRBV7-2
TGTGCCAGCAGCTTAGCGCTCGGCGAATCCTACAATGAGCAGTTCTTC
CASSLALGESYNEQFF
>NA|TRBJ2-7|NA|TRBV7-2
TGTGCCAGCAGCTTACGGGACACGGGGTACGAGCAGTACTTC
CASSLRDTGYEQYF
>NA|TRBJ2-2|NA|TRBV24-1
TGTGCCACCTCCAAGCTAAGTCCCATGGAAACCGGGGAGCTGTTTTTT
CATSKLSPMETGELFF
>NA|TRBJ2-7|NA|TRBV12-3/TRBV12-4
TGTGCCAGCAGTTTGGCAGGGATCTCCTACGAGCAGTACTTC
CASSLAGISYEQYF
>few|TRBJ2-5|NA|TRBV7-6
TGTGCCAGCAGCCCCCCGGGAGAGACCCAGTACTTC
CASSPPGETQYF
>few|TRBJ2-1|TRBD2|TRBV9
TGTGCCAGCAGCGTAGTGGCTAGCGGGGGAGAGAAGTTCTTC
CASSVVASGGEKFF
>NA|TRBJ1-5|TRBD1|TRBV5-1
TGCGCCAGCAGCCCCGGGACAGAGAATCAGCCCCAGCATTTT
CASSPGTENQPQHF
>NA|TRBJ1-2|NA|TRBV30
TGTGCCTGGAGTTGGGGGACGAAGGGTGGCTACACCTTC
CAWSWGTKGGYTF
>NA|TRBJ2-5|TRBD1|TRBV7-9
TGTGCCAGCAGCCATGGGCCCTGGACAGGGGAAGAGACCCAGTACTTC
CASSHGPWTGEETQYF
>NA|TRBJ2-7|TRBD2|TRBV5-1
TGCGCCAGCACTGGCGGGGGGTCCTACGAGCAGTACTTC
CASTGGGSYEQYF
>NA|TRBJ2-5|NA|TRBV24-1
TGTGCCACCAGTGATGCCGGGGATGGGGGGGCAGGAGAGACCCAGTACTTC
CATSDAGDGGAGETQYF
>many|TRBJ2-7|NA|TRBV7-9
TGTGCCAGCAGCCCCCTTTTGGGCCACGGCTACGAGCAGTACTTC
CASSPLLGHGYEQYF
>large|TRBJ1-1|NA|TRBV19
TGTGCCAGTAGTATGACAGAGAACACTGAAGCTTTCTTT
CASSMTENTEAFF
>NA|TRBJ2-7|NA|TRBV29-1
TGCAGCGTAGAACTCTTACGGGACCGTGGTCCCTACGAGCAGTACTTC
CSVELLRDRGPYEQYF
>once|TRBJ2-5|TRBD1|TRBV5-4
TGTGCCAGCAGCTGGACAGGGGGCGAATCGGGAGAGACCCAGTACTTC
CASSWTGGESGETQYF
>NA|TRBJ1-2|NA|TRBV25-1
TGTGCCAGCAGTTCAGGCGACTATGGCTACACCTTC
CASSSGDYGYTF
>once|TRBJ2-3|NA|TRBV15
TGTGCCACCAGCAGAGATGCCGGGACTAGCACAGATACGCAGTATTTT
CATSRDAGTSTDTQYF
>NA|TRBJ2-3|NA|TRBV7-6
TGTGCCAGCAGTCTCGGGGTGGGCGGGGGCACAGATACGCAGTATTTT
CASSLGVGGGTDTQYF
>NA|TRBJ2-5|TRBD1|TRBV5-6
TGTGCCAGCAGCTTAGACAGGGGCGAGGAGACCCAGTACTTC
CASSLDRGEETQYF
>few|TRBJ2-6|NA|TRBV6-4
TGTGCCAGCAGTGGGTTGGGCCCCTTTAACCTGACTTTC
CASSGLGPFNLTF
>NA|TRBJ2-1|TRBD2|TRBV24-1
TGTGCCACCAGTGCGCGATCGGGTAGCGGGAGTAATGAGCAGTTCTTC
CATSARSGSGSNEQFF
>many|TRBJ1-6|NA|TRBV28
TGTGCCAGCACTTCTAATTCACCCCTCCACTTT
CASTSNSPLHF